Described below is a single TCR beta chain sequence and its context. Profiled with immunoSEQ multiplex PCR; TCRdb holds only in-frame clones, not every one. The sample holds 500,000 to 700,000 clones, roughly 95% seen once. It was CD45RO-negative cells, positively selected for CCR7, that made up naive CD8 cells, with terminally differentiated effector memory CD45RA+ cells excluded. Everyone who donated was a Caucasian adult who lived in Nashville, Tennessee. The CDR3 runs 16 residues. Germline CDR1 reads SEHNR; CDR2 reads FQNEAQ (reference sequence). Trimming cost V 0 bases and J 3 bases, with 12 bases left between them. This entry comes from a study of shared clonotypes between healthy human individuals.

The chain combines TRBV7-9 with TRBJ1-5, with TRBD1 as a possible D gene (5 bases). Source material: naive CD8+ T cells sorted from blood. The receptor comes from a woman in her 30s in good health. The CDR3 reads CASSLAQGRDNQPQHF. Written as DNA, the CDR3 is TGTGCCAGCAGCTTAGCCCAGGGTCGAGACAATCAGCCCCAGCATTTT.